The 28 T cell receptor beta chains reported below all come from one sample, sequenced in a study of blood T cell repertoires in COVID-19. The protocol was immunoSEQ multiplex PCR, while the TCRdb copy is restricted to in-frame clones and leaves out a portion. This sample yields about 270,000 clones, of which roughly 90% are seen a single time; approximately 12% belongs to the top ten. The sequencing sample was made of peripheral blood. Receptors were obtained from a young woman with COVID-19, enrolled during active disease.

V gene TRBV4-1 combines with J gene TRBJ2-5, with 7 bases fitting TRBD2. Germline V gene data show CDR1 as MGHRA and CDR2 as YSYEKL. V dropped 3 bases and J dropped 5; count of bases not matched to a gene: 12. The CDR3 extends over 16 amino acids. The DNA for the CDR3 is TGCGCCAGCAGCCACCGAAGAGGGAGGGGCGGGGAGACCCAGTACTTC. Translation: CASSHRRGRGGETQYF.

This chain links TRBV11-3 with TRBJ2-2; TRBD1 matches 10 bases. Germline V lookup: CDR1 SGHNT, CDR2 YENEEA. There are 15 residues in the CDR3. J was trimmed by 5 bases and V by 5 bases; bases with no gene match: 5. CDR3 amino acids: CASSRDRGGTGELFF. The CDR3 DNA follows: TGTGCCAGCAGCCGGGACAGGGGAGGAACCGGGGAGCTGTTTTTT.

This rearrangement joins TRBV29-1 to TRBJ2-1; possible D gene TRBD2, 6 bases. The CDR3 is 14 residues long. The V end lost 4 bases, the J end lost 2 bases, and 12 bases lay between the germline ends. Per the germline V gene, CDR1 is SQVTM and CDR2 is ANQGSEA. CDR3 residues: CSVGGRETYNEQFF. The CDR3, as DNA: TGCAGCGTTGGGGGACGGGAGACCTACAATGAGCAGTTCTTC.

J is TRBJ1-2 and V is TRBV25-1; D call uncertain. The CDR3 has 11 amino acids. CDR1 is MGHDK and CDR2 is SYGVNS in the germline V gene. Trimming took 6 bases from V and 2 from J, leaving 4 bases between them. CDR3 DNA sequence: TGTGCCAGCAGCAGGAACTATGGCTACACCTTC. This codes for CASSRNYGYTF.

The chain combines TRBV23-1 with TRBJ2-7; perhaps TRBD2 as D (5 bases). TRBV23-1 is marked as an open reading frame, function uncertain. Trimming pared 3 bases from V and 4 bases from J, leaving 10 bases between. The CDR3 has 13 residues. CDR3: CASSQPTSYEQYF. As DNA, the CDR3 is TGCGCCAGCAGTCAGCCAACTAGTTACGAGCAGTACTTC.

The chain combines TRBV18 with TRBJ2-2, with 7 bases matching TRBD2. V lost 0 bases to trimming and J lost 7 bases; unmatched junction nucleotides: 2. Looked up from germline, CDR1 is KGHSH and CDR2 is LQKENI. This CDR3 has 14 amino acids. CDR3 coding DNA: TGTGCCAGCTCACCACCGAGCGGGGACGGGGAGCTGTTTTTT. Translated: CASSPPSGDGELFF.

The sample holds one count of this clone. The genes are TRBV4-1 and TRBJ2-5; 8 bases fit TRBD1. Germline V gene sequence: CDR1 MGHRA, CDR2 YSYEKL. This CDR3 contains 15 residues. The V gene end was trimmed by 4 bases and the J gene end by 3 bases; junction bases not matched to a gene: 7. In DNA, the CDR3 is TGCGCCAGCAGCCCTCAGGGGGCAGGCAAAGAGACCCAGTACTTC. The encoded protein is CASSPQGAGKETQYF.

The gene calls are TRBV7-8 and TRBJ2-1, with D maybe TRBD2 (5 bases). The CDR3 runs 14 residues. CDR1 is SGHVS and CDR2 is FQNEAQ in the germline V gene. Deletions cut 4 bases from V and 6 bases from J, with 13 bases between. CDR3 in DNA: TGTGCCAGCAGCTCCCCGGGGTTGGTCAATGAGCAGTTCTTC. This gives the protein CASSSPGLVNEQFF.

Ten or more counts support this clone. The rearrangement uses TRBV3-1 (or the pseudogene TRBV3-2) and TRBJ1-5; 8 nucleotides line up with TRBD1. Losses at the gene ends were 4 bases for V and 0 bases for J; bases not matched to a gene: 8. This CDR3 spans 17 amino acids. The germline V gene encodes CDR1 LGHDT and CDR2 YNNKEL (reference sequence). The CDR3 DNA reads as TGTGCCAGCAGCCTTGGACAGGGAGAGATTAGCAATCAGCCCCAGCATTTT. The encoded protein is CASSLGQGEISNQPQHF.

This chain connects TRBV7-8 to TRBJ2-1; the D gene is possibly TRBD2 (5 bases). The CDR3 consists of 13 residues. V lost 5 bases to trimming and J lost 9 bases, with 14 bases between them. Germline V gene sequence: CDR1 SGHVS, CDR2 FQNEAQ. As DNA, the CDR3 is TGTGCCAGCAGCCGTACACTAGAGCTTGAGCAGTTCTTC. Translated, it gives CASSRTLELEQFF.

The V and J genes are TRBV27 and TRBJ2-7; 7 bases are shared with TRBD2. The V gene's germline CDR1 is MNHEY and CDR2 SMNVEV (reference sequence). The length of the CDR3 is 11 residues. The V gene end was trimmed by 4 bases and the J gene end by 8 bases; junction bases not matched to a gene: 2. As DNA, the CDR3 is TGTGCCAGCAGTTGGGGGGGACAGCAGTACTTC. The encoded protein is CASSWGGQQYF.

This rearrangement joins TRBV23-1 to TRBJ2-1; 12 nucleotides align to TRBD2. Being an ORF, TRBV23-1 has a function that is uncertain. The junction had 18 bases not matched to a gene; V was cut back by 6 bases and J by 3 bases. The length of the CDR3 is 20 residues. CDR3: CASRTNRDCKLAGGYNEQFF. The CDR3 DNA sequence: TGCGCCAGCAGAACCAACCGGGACTGCAAACTAGCGGGGGGCTACAATGAGCAGTTCTTC.

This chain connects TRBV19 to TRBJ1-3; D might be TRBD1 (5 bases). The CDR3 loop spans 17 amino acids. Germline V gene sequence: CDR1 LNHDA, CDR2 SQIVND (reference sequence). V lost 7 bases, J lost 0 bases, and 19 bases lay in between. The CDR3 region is CASTTRQSPTSGNTIYF. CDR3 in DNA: TGTGCCAGTACCACTCGACAGTCCCCAACCTCTGGAAACACCATATATTTT.

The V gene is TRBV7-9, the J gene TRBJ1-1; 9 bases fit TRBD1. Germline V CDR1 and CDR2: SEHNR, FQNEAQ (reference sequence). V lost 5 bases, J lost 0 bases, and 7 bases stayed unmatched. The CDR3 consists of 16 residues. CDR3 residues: CASSTRTGDMNTEAFF. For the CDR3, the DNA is TGTGCCAGCAGCACTAGGACAGGGGACATGAACACTGAAGCTTTCTTT.

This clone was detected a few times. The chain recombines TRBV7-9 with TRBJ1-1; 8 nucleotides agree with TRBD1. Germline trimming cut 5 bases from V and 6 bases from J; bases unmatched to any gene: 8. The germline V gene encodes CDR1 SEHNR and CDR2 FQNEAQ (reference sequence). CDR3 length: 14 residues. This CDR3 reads CASSGDRGWAEAFF. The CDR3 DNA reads TGTGCCAGCAGCGGAGACAGGGGCTGGGCTGAAGCTTTCTTT.

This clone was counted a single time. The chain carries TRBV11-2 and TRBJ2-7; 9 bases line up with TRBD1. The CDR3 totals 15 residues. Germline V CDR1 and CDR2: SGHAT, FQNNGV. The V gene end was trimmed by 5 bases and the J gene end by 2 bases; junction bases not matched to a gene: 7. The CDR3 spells CASSAGTGSPYEQYF. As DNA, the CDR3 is TGTGCCAGCAGCGCGGGGACAGGGTCGCCCTACGAGCAGTACTTC.

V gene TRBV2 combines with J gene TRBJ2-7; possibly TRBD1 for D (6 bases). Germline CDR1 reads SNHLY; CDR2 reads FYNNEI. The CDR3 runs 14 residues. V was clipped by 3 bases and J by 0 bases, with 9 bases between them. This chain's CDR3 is CASSDTGSSYEQYF. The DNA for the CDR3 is TGTGCCAGCAGTGACACAGGGAGCTCCTACGAGCAGTACTTC.

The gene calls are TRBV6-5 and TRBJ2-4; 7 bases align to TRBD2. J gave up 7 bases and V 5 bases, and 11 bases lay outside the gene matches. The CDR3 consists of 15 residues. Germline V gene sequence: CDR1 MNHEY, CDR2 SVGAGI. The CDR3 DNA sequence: TGTGCCAGCAGTAGCGGGAATAGCGCGGTCAACATTCAGTACTTC. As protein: CASSSGNSAVNIQYF.

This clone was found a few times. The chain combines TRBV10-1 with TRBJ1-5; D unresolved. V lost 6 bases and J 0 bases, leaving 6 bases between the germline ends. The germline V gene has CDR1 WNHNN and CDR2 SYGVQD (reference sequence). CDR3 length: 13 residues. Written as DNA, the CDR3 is TGCGCCAGCAGCCCCAATAGCAATCAGCCCCAGCATTTT. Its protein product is CASSPNSNQPQHF.

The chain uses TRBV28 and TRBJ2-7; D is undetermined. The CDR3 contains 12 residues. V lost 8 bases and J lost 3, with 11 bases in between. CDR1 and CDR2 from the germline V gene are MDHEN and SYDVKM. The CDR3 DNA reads TGTGCCAGCCGACTGGAAAACTACGAGCAGTACTTC. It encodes CASRLENYEQYF.

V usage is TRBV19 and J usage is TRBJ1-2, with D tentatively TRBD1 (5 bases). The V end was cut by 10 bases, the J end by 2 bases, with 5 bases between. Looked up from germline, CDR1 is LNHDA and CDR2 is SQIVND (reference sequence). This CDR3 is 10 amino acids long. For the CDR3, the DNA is TGTGCCACAGGGAACTATGGCTACACCTTC. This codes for CATGNYGYTF.

The DNA of the CDR3 is TGCGCCAGCAGCCAGGGAGGACAGGGGGGCACTGAAGCTTTCTTT. Its protein product is CASSQGGQGGTEAFF. The rearrangement joins TRBV5-1 to TRBJ1-1; 10 bases line up with TRBD1. J was trimmed by 4 bases and V by 4 bases; bases with no gene match: 7. This CDR3 is 15 amino acids long. Germline V CDR1 and CDR2: SGHRS, YFSETQ.

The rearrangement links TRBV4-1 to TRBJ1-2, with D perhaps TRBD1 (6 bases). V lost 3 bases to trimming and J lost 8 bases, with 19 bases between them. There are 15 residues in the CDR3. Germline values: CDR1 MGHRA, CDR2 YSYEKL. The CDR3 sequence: CASSQETGASGGYTF. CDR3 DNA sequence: TGCGCCAGCAGCCAGGAGACAGGCGCATCTGGAGGCTACACCTTC.

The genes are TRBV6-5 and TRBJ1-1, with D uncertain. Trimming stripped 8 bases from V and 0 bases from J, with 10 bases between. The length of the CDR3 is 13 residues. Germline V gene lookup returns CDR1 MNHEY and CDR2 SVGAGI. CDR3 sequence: CASLGLMNTEAFF. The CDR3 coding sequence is TGTGCCAGCCTAGGCCTGATGAACACTGAAGCTTTCTTT.

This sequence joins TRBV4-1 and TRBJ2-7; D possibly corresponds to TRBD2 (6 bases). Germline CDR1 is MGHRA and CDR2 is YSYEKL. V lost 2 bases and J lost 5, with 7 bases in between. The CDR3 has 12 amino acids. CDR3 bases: TGCGCCAGCAGCCAAACGGGAGACGAGCAGTACTTC. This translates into CASSQTGDEQYF.

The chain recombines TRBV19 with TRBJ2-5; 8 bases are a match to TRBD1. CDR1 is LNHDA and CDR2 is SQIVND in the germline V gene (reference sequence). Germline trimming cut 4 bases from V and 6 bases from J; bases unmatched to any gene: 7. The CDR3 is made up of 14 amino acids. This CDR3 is CASSTWTGTKTQYF. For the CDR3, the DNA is TGTGCCAGTAGTACCTGGACAGGGACAAAGACCCAGTACTTC. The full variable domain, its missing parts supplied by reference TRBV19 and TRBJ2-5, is DGGITQSPKYLFRKEGQNVTLSCEQNLNHDAMYWYRQDPGQGLRLIYYSQIVNDFQKGDIAEGYSVSREKKESFPLTVTSAQKNPTAFYLCASSTWTGTKTQYFGPGTRLLVL.

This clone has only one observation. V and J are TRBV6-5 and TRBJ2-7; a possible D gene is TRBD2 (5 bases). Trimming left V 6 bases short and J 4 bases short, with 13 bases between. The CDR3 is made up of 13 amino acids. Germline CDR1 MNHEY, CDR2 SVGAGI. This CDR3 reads CASRTGELYEQYF. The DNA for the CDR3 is TGTGCCAGCAGAACCGGGGAACTATACGAGCAGTACTTC.

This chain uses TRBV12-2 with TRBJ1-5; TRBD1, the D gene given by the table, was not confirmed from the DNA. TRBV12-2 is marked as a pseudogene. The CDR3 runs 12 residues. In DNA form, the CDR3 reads TGTGCAAGTCGCTCAGGGGGCAGGCCCCAGCATTTT. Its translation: CASRSGGRPQHF.